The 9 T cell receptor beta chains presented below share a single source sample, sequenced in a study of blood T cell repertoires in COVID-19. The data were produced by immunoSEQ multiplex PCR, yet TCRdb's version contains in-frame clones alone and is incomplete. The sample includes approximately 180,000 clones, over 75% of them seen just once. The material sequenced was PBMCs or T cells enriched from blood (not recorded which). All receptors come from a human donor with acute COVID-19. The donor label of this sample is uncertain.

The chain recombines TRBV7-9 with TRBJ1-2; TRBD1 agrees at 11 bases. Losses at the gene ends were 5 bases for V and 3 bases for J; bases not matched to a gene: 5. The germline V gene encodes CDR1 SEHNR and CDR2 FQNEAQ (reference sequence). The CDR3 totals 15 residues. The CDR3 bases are TGTGCCAGCAGCGGAGGACAGGGGGCGGACTATGGCTACACCTTC. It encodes CASSGGQGADYGYTF.

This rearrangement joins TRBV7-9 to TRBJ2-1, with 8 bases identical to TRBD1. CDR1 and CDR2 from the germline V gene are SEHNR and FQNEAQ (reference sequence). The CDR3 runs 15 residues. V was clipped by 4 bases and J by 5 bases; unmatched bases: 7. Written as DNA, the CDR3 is TGTGCCAGCAGCTGGCAGGGGGCCCGGGACAATGAGCAGTTCTTC. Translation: CASSWQGARDNEQFF.

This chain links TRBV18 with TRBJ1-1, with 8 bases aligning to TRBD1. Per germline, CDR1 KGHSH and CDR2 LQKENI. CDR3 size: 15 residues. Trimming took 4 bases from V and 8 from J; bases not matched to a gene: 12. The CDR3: CASSLTQGVGVEAFF. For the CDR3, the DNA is TGTGCCAGCTCACTTACACAGGGGGTAGGTGTAGAAGCTTTCTTT.

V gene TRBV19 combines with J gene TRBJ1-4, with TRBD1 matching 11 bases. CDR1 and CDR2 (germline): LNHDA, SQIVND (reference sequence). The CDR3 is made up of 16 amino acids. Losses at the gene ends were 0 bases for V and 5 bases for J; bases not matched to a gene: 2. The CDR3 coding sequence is TGTGCCAGTAGTATAGACCGGACAGGGGGCAATGAAAAACTGTTTTTT. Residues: CASSIDRTGGNEKLFF.

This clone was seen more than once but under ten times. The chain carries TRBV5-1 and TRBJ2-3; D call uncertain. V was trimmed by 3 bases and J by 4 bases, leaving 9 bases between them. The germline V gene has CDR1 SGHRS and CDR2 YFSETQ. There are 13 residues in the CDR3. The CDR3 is CASSSDTADTQYF. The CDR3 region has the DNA TGCGCCAGCAGCTCCGACACAGCAGATACGCAGTATTTT.

CDR3 DNA: TGCGCCAGCAGCTTGCAGGGAGGGGCAACGAGCACTGAAGCTTTCTTT. The encoded protein is CASSLQGGATSTEAFF. The V call is TRBV5-1, the J call TRBJ1-1, with a possible D match to TRBD1 (5 bases). CDR3 length: 16 residues. Trimming took off 1 base at V and 4 bases at J, with 17 bases between the two ends. Germline values: CDR1 SGHRS, CDR2 YFSETQ.

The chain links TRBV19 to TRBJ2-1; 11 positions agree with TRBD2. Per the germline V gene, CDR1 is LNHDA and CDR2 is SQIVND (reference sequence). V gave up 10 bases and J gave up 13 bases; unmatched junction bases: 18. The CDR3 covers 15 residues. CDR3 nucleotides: TGTGCCATCGAGGACCCTAGCGGGGGGCCGCCCTCCCAGTTCTTC. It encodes CAIEDPSGGPPSQFF.

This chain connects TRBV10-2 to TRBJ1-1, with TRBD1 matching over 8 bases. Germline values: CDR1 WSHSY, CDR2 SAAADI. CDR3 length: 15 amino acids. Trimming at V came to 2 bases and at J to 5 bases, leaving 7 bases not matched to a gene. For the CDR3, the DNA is TGCGCCAGCAGTGAGGGGCAGGGGGCAGAAACTGAAGCTTTCTTT. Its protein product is CASSEGQGAETEAFF.

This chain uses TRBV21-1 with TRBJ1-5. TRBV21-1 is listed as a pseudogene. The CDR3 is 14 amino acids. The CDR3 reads CASSTGYSNQPQHF. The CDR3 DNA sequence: TGTGCCAGCAGCACCGGTTATAGCAATCAGCCCCAGCATTTT.